This entry lists 17 T cell receptor beta chains sequenced from one sample in a study of beta chain features in type 1 diabetes. Study findings and constraints: Patients with Type 1 diabetes showed moderately but significantly shorter TCRB CDR3s in all four CD4+ subsets.

These receptors' targets are unknown. Expressed TCRB transcripts were sequenced because the isolated RNA had all been reverse transcribed beforehand. Profiling relied on immunoSEQ multiplex PCR, and the TCRdb table lists in-frame clones only, not all of them. Of 200,000 to 300,000 clones in the sample, approximately 10% were seen once. What was sequenced was naive CD4+ T cells from blood. The receptors were gathered from a man aged 25 to 45 with type 1 diabetes.

V gene TRBV9 combines with J gene TRBJ2-1; 10 bases agree with TRBD2. Trimming at V came to 6 bases and at J to 9 bases, leaving 12 bases not matched to a gene. The CDR3 has 15 residues. CDR1 is SGDLS, CDR2 YYNGEE, per germline. The CDR3 nucleotides are TGTGCCAGCACCGCCGGGACTAGCGTTTCGGGTGAGCAGTTCTTC. Translation gives CASTAGTSVSGEQFF.

In its sample, this clone was seen a few times. The V call is TRBV7-2, the J call TRBJ2-1; 8 bases agree with TRBD1. Germline CDR1 SGHTA, CDR2 FQGNSA. This CDR3 is built from 13 residues. The V gene end was trimmed by 5 bases and the J gene end by 7 bases; junction bases not matched to a gene: 4. CDR3 amino acids: CASSLDRENEQFF. CDR3 coding DNA: TGTGCCAGCAGCCTGGACAGGGAGAATGAGCAGTTCTTC.

V usage is TRBV7-2 and J usage is TRBJ2-2, with TRBD2 matching over 12 bases. J gave up 5 bases and V 6 bases, and 4 bases lay outside the gene matches. The CDR3 is 15 residues long. Germline V gene lookup returns CDR1 SGHTA and CDR2 FQGNSA. CDR3 loop: CASRTLAGGTGELFF. CDR3 nucleotides: TGTGCCAGCAGGACTCTAGCGGGGGGGACCGGGGAGCTGTTTTTT.

This clone was detected a few times. The rearrangement joins TRBV7-9 to TRBJ2-3; D may be TRBD1 (5 bases). The V and J ends lost 3 bases and 2 bases respectively, with 12 bases between them. Germline CDR1 is SEHNR and CDR2 is FQNEAQ (reference sequence). CDR3 length equals 15 residues. The CDR3 DNA reads TGTGCCAGCAGCTTGATGGGGCAGAACACAGATACGCAGTATTTT. The encoded protein is CASSLMGQNTDTQYF.

The chain carries TRBV28 and TRBJ2-5; 10 bases align to TRBD2. Germline trimming cut 8 bases from V and 5 bases from J; bases unmatched to any gene: 11. CDR3 length: 15 residues. Germline V gene lookup returns CDR1 MDHEN and CDR2 SYDVKM. The CDR3 loop is CASYSSGGAGETQYF. DNA for the CDR3: TGTGCCAGCTATTCGAGCGGGGGGGCAGGGGAGACCCAGTACTTC.

This clone was counted a few times. This chain uses TRBV9 with TRBJ2-7; D might be TRBD1 (5 bases). Trimming cost V 1 base and J 3 bases, with 14 bases left between them. CDR3 size: 15 residues. Looked up from germline, CDR1 is SGDLS and CDR2 is YYNGEE. The CDR3 reads CASSVTGAHFYEQYF. DNA of the CDR3: TGTGCCAGCAGCGTAACTGGGGCCCATTTCTACGAGCAGTACTTC.

V and J are TRBV30 and TRBJ2-1, with D uncertain. Germline loops: CDR1 GTSNPN, CDR2 SVGIG (reference sequence). This CDR3 spans 11 amino acids. V lost 5 bases to trimming and J lost 6 bases, with 8 bases between them. The CDR3 sequence: CAWSRSNEQFF. CDR3 nucleotides: TGTGCCTGGTCTAGGTCCAATGAGCAGTTCTTC.

This clone turned up a few times. This sequence joins TRBV7-9 and TRBJ2-7; TRBD1 matches at 7 bases. V shed 3 bases, J shed 4 bases, and the junction held 12 bases outside the gene matches. Germline CDR1 SEHNR, CDR2 FQNEAQ (reference sequence). This CDR3 is built from 16 residues. The CDR3 here is CASSFNSGQNLYEQYF. CDR3 sequence (DNA): TGTGCCAGCAGCTTCAATTCGGGACAGAACCTTTACGAGCAGTACTTC.

This clone was observed a handful of times. V is TRBV4-3 and J is TRBJ2-5, with a weak D call TRBD2 (5 bases). Germline V CDR1 and CDR2: LGHNA, YSLEER. The CDR3 sequence is 16 residues long. Deletions cut 3 bases from V and 4 bases from J, with 18 bases between. The chain's CDR3 is CASSQLFGEGPETQYF. The DNA of the CDR3 is TGCGCCAGCAGCCAGTTATTTGGCGAGGGCCCAGAGACCCAGTACTTC.

This clone was seen more than once but under ten times. DNA for the CDR3: TGCGCCAGCAGTCAATCTCGGACAGGGGGCAAAGACGATAGCAATCAGCCCCAGCATTTT. Translated, it gives CASSQSRTGGKDDSNQPQHF. This rearrangement joins TRBV23-1 to TRBJ1-5, with 11 bases aligning to TRBD1. TRBV23-1 is placed among ORFs of uncertain function. CDR3 length: 20 residues. V lost 0 bases, J lost 0 bases, and 10 bases stayed unmatched.

This clone was picked up a small number of times. The rearrangement uses TRBV5-1 and TRBJ2-1, with no clear D. V dropped 0 bases and J dropped 0 bases, with 7 bases sitting between them. Germline CDR1 is SGHRS and CDR2 is YFSETQ. The CDR3 spans 15 residues. The CDR3, as DNA: TGCGCCAGCAGCTTGGAACTGAGCTCCTACAATGAGCAGTTCTTC. Translation: CASSLELSSYNEQFF.

The V gene is TRBV7-9, the J gene TRBJ2-7; D possibly corresponds to TRBD1 (6 bases). V dropped 5 bases and J dropped 3 bases, with 23 bases sitting between them. The germline gives CDR1 SEHNR, CDR2 FQNEAQ (reference sequence). The CDR3 is 17 amino acids. The CDR3 sequence is CASSHPSSAGTIYEQYF. The CDR3 region has the DNA TGTGCCAGCAGCCACCCATCTTCGGCCGGGACAATCTACGAGCAGTACTTC.

This chain connects TRBV6-5 to TRBJ2-3; possible D gene TRBD2, 6 bases. Germline loops: CDR1 MNHEY, CDR2 SVGAGI. This CDR3 comprises 15 residues. V gave up 6 bases and J gave up 2 bases, with 15 bases separating them. DNA of the CDR3: TGTGCCAGCAGCCTTTCAGCGGGCAACACAGATACGCAGTATTTT. Its translation is CASSLSAGNTDTQYF.

The rearrangement uses TRBV30 and TRBJ1-4; D not resolved. The germline gives CDR1 GTSNPN, CDR2 SVGIG (reference sequence). Trimming stripped 2 bases from V and 4 bases from J, with 2 bases between. The CDR3 spans 11 residues. The CDR3 DNA reads as TGTGCCTGGAGTCGTAATGAAAAACTGTTTTTT. Translating gives CAWSRNEKLFF. Drawing the rest from reference TRBV30 and TRBJ1-4, the complete variable domain is SQTIHQWPATLVQPVGSPLSLECTVEGTSNPNLYWYRQAAGRGLQLLFYSVGIGQISSEVPQNLSASRPQDRQFILSSKKLLLSDSGFYLCAWSRNEKLFFGSGTQLSVL.

This clone has just a few counts. The chain recombines TRBV4-3 with TRBJ2-7; D not certain. Germline assignment: CDR1 LGHNA and CDR2 YSLEER. CDR3 length equals 14 residues. The V end was cut by 4 bases, the J end by 0 bases, with 10 bases between. The CDR3 sequence: CASSPDPSSYEQYF. The CDR3 nucleotides read TGCGCCAGCAGCCCCGATCCGAGCTCCTACGAGCAGTACTTC.

V is TRBV2 and J is TRBJ1-3; D unclear. CDR1 and CDR2 from the germline V gene are SNHLY and FYNNEI. This CDR3 is 10 amino acids long. V was shortened by 6 bases and J by 9 bases, with 6 bases between the two germline ends. In DNA form, the CDR3 reads TGTGCCAGCAGCAGGTCCACCATATATTTT. This codes for CASSRSTIYF.

The table lists this clone with a few counts. CDR3 in amino acids: CASSPSVTYEQYF. CDR3 sequence (DNA): TGTGCCAGCAGCCCTAGCGTTACCTACGAGCAGTACTTC. The V and J genes are TRBV9 and TRBJ2-7; D perhaps matches TRBD2 (6 bases). There are 13 residues in the CDR3. Trimming stripped 4 bases from V and 2 bases from J, with 10 bases between. From germline, CDR1 is SGDLS and CDR2 YYNGEE.